Listed here are 23 T cell receptor beta chains from one sample, sequenced in a study of cytomegalovirus exposure and HLA in healthy donors. Using immunoSEQ multiplex PCR, the repertoire was profiled, and TCRdb retains in-frame clones only, with some absent. The sample includes over 150,000 clones, about 96% seen only once; the top ten take about 0.89%. Input material: PBMCs. The receptors stem from a woman aged 18-29 years in good health and CMV-seronegative.

The chain carries TRBV19 and TRBJ1-2, with TRBD1 matching over 9 bases. The CDR3 consists of 12 residues. Trimming cost V 10 bases and J 4 bases; bases outside gene matches: 4. Germline assignment: CDR1 LNHDA and CDR2 SQIVND (reference sequence). CDR3 sequence reads: CATGQGIYGYTF. The CDR3, as DNA: TGTGCCACTGGACAGGGGATCTATGGCTACACCTTC.

This clone was detected once. The rearrangement uses TRBV18 and TRBJ2-1, with 7 nucleotides matching TRBD1. V gave up 3 bases and J gave up 8 bases; unmatched junction bases: 7. Germline CDR1 is KGHSH and CDR2 is LQKENI. This CDR3 is 14 amino acids long. The CDR3 loop is CASSPMTGSDEQFF. For the CDR3, the DNA is TGTGCCAGCTCACCGATGACAGGGTCGGATGAGCAGTTCTTC. Full variable domain (remainder filled in from reference TRBV18 and TRBJ2-1): NAGVMQNPRHLVRRRGQEARLRCSPMKGHSHVYWYRQLPEEGLKFMVYLQKENIIDESGMPKERFSAEFPKEGPSILRIQQVVRGDSAAYFCASSPMTGSDEQFFGPGTRLTVL.

Here the CDR3 reads CASSEGGDFWDQETQYF. CDR3 in DNA: TGTGCCAGCAGTGAAGGGGGGGACTTCTGGGACCAAGAGACCCAGTACTTC. The V call is TRBV6-1, the J call TRBJ2-5; possible D gene TRBD2, 6 bases. The germline V gene encodes CDR1 MNHNS and CDR2 SASEGT. The CDR3 has 17 residues. The ends were cut back, 1 base at V and 0 bases at J, with 15 bases in the middle.

This rearrangement joins TRBV11-3 to TRBJ2-3, with D uncertain. Trimming took off 3 bases at V and 0 bases at J, with 7 bases between the two ends. The CDR3 spans 14 residues. Germline CDR1 reads SGHNT; CDR2 reads YENEEA. This CDR3 is CASSLTTSTDTQYF. In nucleotides, the CDR3 is TGTGCCAGCAGCTTGACAACTAGCACAGATACGCAGTATTTT.

The chain carries TRBV5-8 and TRBJ1-1; perhaps TRBD1 as D (6 bases). CDR1 and CDR2 from the germline V gene are SGHTS and YDEGEE. The CDR3 consists of 13 residues. Trimming stripped 3 bases from V and 13 bases from J, with 19 bases between. CDR3 protein: CASSSRDTGKGFF. The CDR3 nucleotides are TGTGCCAGCAGCTCGAGGGACACCGGGAAGGGTTTCTTT.

The chain links TRBV7-9 to TRBJ2-7, with 7 bases aligning to TRBD1. The junction had 13 bases not matched to a gene; V was cut back by 5 bases and J by 0 bases. CDR3 length: 17 amino acids. The germline V gene has CDR1 SEHNR and CDR2 FQNEAQ (reference sequence). For the CDR3, the DNA is TGTGCCAGCAGCCTCACCAACGACAGGGCCTACTCCTACGAGCAGTACTTC. Translation gives CASSLTNDRAYSYEQYF.

The rearrangement links TRBV6-5 to TRBJ2-3, with 11 positions matching TRBD2. This CDR3 has 15 amino acids. The V and J ends lost 0 bases and 5 bases, in that order; junction bases with no gene match: 1. Germline CDR1 MNHEY, CDR2 SVGAGI. CDR3 sequence (DNA): TGTGCCAGCAGTTACTCGACTAGCGGGGAAGATACGCAGTATTTT. Amino acids: CASSYSTSGEDTQYF.

This rearrangement joins TRBV5-4 to TRBJ2-3, with 13 bases fitting TRBD2. This CDR3 comprises 15 residues. Germline V CDR1 and CDR2: SGHNT, YYREEE (reference sequence). V shed 5 bases and J 4 bases; nucleotides not matched to a gene: 4. The CDR3 region has the DNA TGTGCCAGCAGACTAGCGGGGGGGCCTGCAGATACGCAGTATTTT. This translates into CASRLAGGPADTQYF.

The rearrangement joins TRBV27 to TRBJ2-7, with 8 bases fitting TRBD1. Unmatched junction bases numbered 11, after V lost 5 bases and J lost 5 bases. Germline V gene sequence: CDR1 MNHEY, CDR2 SMNVEV (reference sequence). The CDR3 is 15 amino acids. CDR3 in amino acids: CASSPKPRGPHEQYF. DNA of the CDR3: TGTGCCAGCAGTCCCAAACCCAGGGGGCCCCACGAGCAGTACTTC.

In regard to this clone: The sample has other DNA sequences that encode this CDR3 too. The V and J genes are TRBV5-1 and TRBJ2-5; 7 nucleotides align to TRBD1. The germline gives CDR1 SGHRS, CDR2 YFSETQ. The CDR3 has 13 amino acids. V lost 4 bases, J lost 3 bases, and 3 bases stayed unmatched. The CDR3 DNA sequence: TGCGCCAGCAGCCTTACAGGGGAAGAGACCCAGTACTTC. Its translation is CASSLTGEETQYF.

In regard to this clone: At the DNA level, this CDR3 is encoded by other sequences in the same sample as well. CDR3 in amino acids: CASSPGTGSNQPQHF. The CDR3 region has the DNA TGTGCCAGCAGCCCCGGGACAGGGAGCAATCAGCCCCAGCATTTT. J is TRBJ1-5 and V is TRBV5-6; 9 nucleotides agree with TRBD1. Germline V gene data show CDR1 as SGHDT and CDR2 as YYEEEE. The CDR3 length is 15 residues. V lost 4 bases and J lost 1; bases outside the gene matches: 3.

The sample holds one count of this clone. This CDR3 is CASRRQGGNTEAFF. CDR3 DNA: TGTGCCAGCAGAAGACAGGGAGGTAACACTGAAGCTTTCTTT. The gene calls are TRBV2 and TRBJ1-1; 7 bases are a match to TRBD1. The junction had 6 bases not matched to a gene; V was cut back by 6 bases and J by 2 bases. Germline V gene sequence: CDR1 SNHLY, CDR2 FYNNEI. The CDR3 covers 14 residues.

This rearrangement joins TRBV6-5 to TRBJ2-3; TRBD2 matches at 11 bases. V lost 8 bases and J lost 6; bases outside the gene matches: 10. Germline V lookup: CDR1 MNHEY, CDR2 SVGAGI. This CDR3 has 15 residues. In DNA form, the CDR3 reads TGTGCCAGCGGAGCAAGTAGCGGGGGGGCGGATACGCAGTATTTT. Residues: CASGASSGGADTQYF.

The chain combines TRBV4-2 with TRBJ2-5; 9 bases are a match to TRBD2. CDR1 is LGHNA and CDR2 is YNFKEQ in the germline V gene. The CDR3 spans 15 residues. After removal of 0 bases from V and 1 base from J, the junction contained 0 bases not matched to a gene. The CDR3, as DNA: TGTGCCAGCAGCCAAGAGCGGGGGGGCCAAGAGACCCAGTACTTC. It yields the protein CASSQERGGQETQYF.

This chain connects TRBV19 to TRBJ2-1, with D tentatively TRBD1 (7 bases). Trimming shortened V by 5 bases and J by 3 bases, and 14 bases separated the two germline ends. The CDR3 loop spans 15 amino acids. Germline V gene sequence: CDR1 LNHDA, CDR2 SQIVND (reference sequence). The DNA for the CDR3 is TGTGCCAGTAGTCCCCAGGGGGGCTACTACAATGAGCAGTTCTTC. Protein sequence: CASSPQGGYYNEQFF.

This chain links TRBV21-1 with TRBJ1-1. TRBV21-1 is deemed a pseudogene. The CDR3 consists of 14 residues. The CDR3 DNA reads TGTGCCAGCAGCGAGGCCGAGGAGAACACTGAAGCTTTCTTT. Residues: CASSEAEENTEAFF.

The chain links TRBV27 to TRBJ2-2; tentative D call: TRBD2 (5 bases). CDR3 size: 14 residues. From germline, CDR1 is MNHEY and CDR2 SMNVEV (reference sequence). V was clipped by 3 bases and J by 6 bases, with 11 bases between them. The CDR3 is CASSLVRGAGELFF. CDR3 sequence (DNA): TGTGCCAGCAGTTTGGTCCGGGGAGCCGGGGAGCTGTTTTTT.

This clone has a single count. This chain uses TRBV5-4 with TRBJ1-2; D call uncertain. Germline lookup yields CDR1 SGHNT and CDR2 YYREEE (reference sequence). The length of the CDR3 is 15 residues. The V gene lost 2 bases and the J gene lost 2 bases, with 13 bases spanning the gap. The CDR3 DNA follows: TGTGCCAGCAGCTTCAACTTCGGAGGGAACTATGGCTACACCTTC. Translating gives CASSFNFGGNYGYTF.

The chain has TRBV5-1 and TRBJ2-3, with TRBD2 identical over 10 bases. V gave up 2 bases and J gave up 3 bases; unmatched junction bases: 9. The V gene's germline CDR1 is SGHRS and CDR2 YFSETQ. CDR3 size: 17 residues. CDR3: CASSFSVAGGTTDTQYF. The DNA of the CDR3 is TGCGCCAGCAGCTTTTCCGTAGCGGGGGGCACGACAGATACGCAGTATTTT.

The gene calls are TRBV2 and TRBJ2-7, with D possibly TRBD1 on 6 matching bases. The CDR3 contains 17 residues. V was pared by 2 bases and J by 3 bases, with 20 bases between. Germline CDR1 SNHLY, CDR2 FYNNEI. CDR3 in amino acids: CASSERKYRTVFYEQYF. The DNA of the CDR3 is TGTGCCAGCAGTGAACGGAAGTATAGGACAGTTTTCTACGAGCAGTACTTC.

The gene calls are TRBV5-1 and TRBJ1-3; 9 bases map to TRBD1. The CDR3 loop spans 14 amino acids. Germline lookup yields CDR1 SGHRS and CDR2 YFSETQ. V gave up 4 bases and J gave up 4 bases; unmatched junction bases: 3. Written as DNA, the CDR3 is TGCGCCAGCAGCCGGACAGGGGACGGAAACACCATATATTTT. Encoded protein: CASSRTGDGNTIYF.

The chain uses TRBV19 and TRBJ1-2; TRBD1 matches at 7 bases. Trimming cost V 1 base and J 4 bases; bases outside gene matches: 15. This CDR3 comprises 18 residues. CDR1 and CDR2 (germline): LNHDA, SQIVND (reference sequence). CDR3 bases: TGTGCCAGTAGTATAGGCCTCCTCTCGGTGACAGGGACCTATGGCTACACCTTC. It yields the protein CASSIGLLSVTGTYGYTF.

The chain employs TRBV10-3 and TRBJ1-6, with 9 bases matching TRBD1. The V segment lost 10 bases and the J segment 1 base; nucleotides outside the gene matches: 8. The CDR3 consists of 16 residues. Germline loops: CDR1 ENHRY, CDR2 SYGVKD. The CDR3 loop is CASRQGVLSYNSPLHF. The CDR3 region has the DNA TGTGCCAGTCGACAGGGGGTTCTGTCCTATAATTCACCCCTCCACTTT.